This T cell receptor (beta chain) is drawn from a study of response to subunit inactivated influenza vaccine (dated by TCRdb to 2017 to 2018). At the level of the whole study: Deep quantitative T cell receptor repertoire profiling was used in the study to track responses to a trivalent subunit inactivated influenza vaccine.

The junction carries 6 bases between V and J, which are trimmed by 2 bases and 4 bases respectively. Measured from the cysteine to the phenylalanine, the CDR3 is 13 residues long. The sequence is cut down to CDR3 DNA, 39 bases in frame from base 1. The germline V gene specifies MNHEY as CDR1 and SVGAGI as CDR2. Receptor amplification or capture employed RT-PCR. This sample was sequenced with an Illumina HiSeq 2500. The raw public reads went through TCRdb reprocessing: fastp at Q25, MiXCR clone calling, in-frame beta chains kept. Each CDR3 protein gets just one entry, which takes the most common genes and DNA from the rows behind it. This sample holds hundreds of thousands of distinct CDR3 sequences; around a sixth were observed only once. Under 14% of the sample lies in the top ten. What the work shows at the level of the full study, not this receptor alone: The authors suggested that each seasonal influenza vaccination may recruit only a limited number of new T cells.

There are many counts of this clonotype. Its antigen specificity is not known. Base qualities are not provided; no much larger clone lies one nucleotide away. The sequences come from PBMCs from blood, collected less than 13 days after vaccination. The rearranged segments are TRBV6-5 and TRBJ1-5, with the identity of the D gene unclear. The TCR was taken from a man aged 50 or older who received an inactivated influenza vaccine. Donor details come from another sample of the same person, matched by shared clones. The DNA sequence is TGTGCCAGCAGTTACCGTGGGAATCAGCCCCAGCATTTT. The encoded protein is CASSYRGNQPQHF.